The present T cell receptor beta chain was sequenced within a study of response to subunit inactivated influenza vaccine (dated by TCRdb to the late 2010s). Regarding the complete study: Deep quantitative T cell receptor repertoire profiling was used in the study to track responses to a trivalent subunit inactivated influenza vaccine.

The library was generated by RT-PCR. For sequencing, an Illumina HiSeq 2500 was employed. The public reads were reprocessed in TCRdb via fastp at Q25 and MiXCR, keeping in-frame beta chains. Merged by CDR3 protein, the rows form single entries marked with the most common genes and DNA. Recorded for this sample are 180,000 or so distinct CDR3 sequences; about 12% of them occurred a single time. The biggest ten clones account for 25% to 30% of the sample. The study at large found these results: It was suggested by the authors that each seasonal influenza vaccination may recruit only a limited number of new T cells.

Concerning this clonotype: Its specific antigen is unknown. No base-level quality is on record; no much larger clone is a single base apart.

The CDR3 runs 12 amino acids, cysteine and phenylalanine included. Only the CDR3 DNA stays, 36 bases, in frame from base 1. V loses 3 bases, J loses 8 bases, and the germline ends lie 7 bases apart. The same sample was also studied in work on T cells expressing NK-cell markers. The second study's authors report: TCR beta cDNA libraries were prepared using 5'RACE template switching, which introduced a universal primer site and unique molecular identifiers. In sorted CD3+CD56+NKG2C+, CD3+CD56+NKG2C- and CD3+CD56-NKG2C+ T-cell subsets from several donors, TCR beta-chain repertoires were profiled. Most of the eight sequenced donors were HCMV-seropositive and one was HCMV-seronegative. In several experiments an anti-gammadeltaTCR antibody was added to restrict sorting to alphabetaTCR-expressing T cells. In over 5 donors, the dominant CD3+CD56+NKG2C+ clonotypes were among the top 10 CD8+ clonotypes and accounted for about 1.0-7.0% of CD8+ T cells. Those dominant clonotypes were again the most abundant among CD3+CD56-NKG2C+ cells in several donors, at roughly 25-60.1%. Whether the expanded NKG2C-expressing T cell clones were specific for HCMV antigens was left unclear. The eight sequenced donors were randomly selected healthy volunteers, three men and five women. HCMV serostatus was determined by detecting HCMV-specific IgG in serum with a commercial ELISA kit. Ficoll density gradient centrifugation was used to isolate peripheral blood mononuclear cells from blood. Magnetic immunoseparation with Miltenyi isolation kits was used to isolate CD4+ and CD8+ T cells from PBMC. cDNA synthesis was primed from the TCR beta constant segment and was followed by two successive PCR amplification steps. The libraries were sequenced on Illumina HiSeq 2000/2500, MiSeq or NextSeq, producing 2 x 150 bp reads. MIGEC was used to demultiplex reads and group the reads by UMI, and MiTCR was used to assemble and quantify clonotypes. To remove erroneous sequences, TCR cDNA sequences were retained only when supported by two or more reads. The tcR package was used for downstream repertoire analysis, and clonotypes were matched across fractions by CDR3 nucleotide sequence plus V segment. VDJmatch was used to annotate antigen specificity against VDJdb, with one amino acid substitution allowed in CDR3.

This receptor was identified in a man aged 50 to 59 who received an inactivated influenza vaccine. Donor details come from another sample of the same person, matched by shared clones. The sequences come from CD8+ T cells sorted from PBMCs, collected 12 days after vaccination. The chain is made from TRBV12-3 or TRBV12-4 and TRBJ1-4, with the identity of the D gene unclear. The bases read TGTGCCAGCAGTTTTGGGTCCGAAAAACTGTTTTTT. Translated, it gives CASSFGSEKLFF.